These 17 T cell receptor beta chains came from one sample sequenced in a study of T-cell memory formation after mild COVID-19. One entry per CDR3 protein, called by TCRdb with MiXCR from the 5' RACE reads. The top ten clones hold around 25% of a sample with some 57,000 distinct CDR3 sequences, about 12% of them seen once. Sequencing used PBMCs or a T cell subset sorted from them (not recorded which). The source of these receptors is a man aged 18 to 30 who had mild COVID-19 (a few samples of this study predate the infection). Cell type and time point are not known.

V is TRBV7-2 and J is TRBJ2-7; TRBD1 matches at 8 bases. The trim removed 6 bases at V and 5 bases at J, leaving 15 bases unmatched. CDR1 SGHTA and CDR2 FQGNSA come from the germline V gene. The CDR3 runs to 16 residues. The CDR3 nucleotides read TGTGCCAGCAGAAACCCGTACCGACAGGGGTCCCACGAGCAGTACTTC. Translating gives CASRNPYRQGSHEQYF.

This clonotype was found many times. This sequence joins TRBV12-3 or TRBV12-4 and TRBJ1-6; D unresolved. Deletions cut 3 bases from V and 0 bases from J, with 6 bases between. The CDR3 consists of 15 residues. DNA for the CDR3: TGTGCCAGCAGTTTGGCTAGCTCCTATAATTCACCCCTCCACTTT. Translating gives CASSLASSYNSPLHF.

This clonotype was seen ten or more times. The rearrangement joins TRBV14 to TRBJ2-5; D perhaps matches TRBD1 (5 bases). Trimming removed 3 bases from V and 0 bases from J, with 14 bases in between. Germline V CDR1 and CDR2: SGHDN, FVKESK. This CDR3 spans 16 amino acids. The DNA of the CDR3 is TGTGCCAGCAGCCAGGGGCAGGATTGGTACCAAGAGACCCAGTACTTC. Amino acids: CASSQGQDWYQETQYF. Filled out from reference TRBV14 and TRBJ2-5, the complete variable domain reads EAGVTQFPSHSVIEKGQTVTLRCDPISGHDNLYWYRRVMGKEIKFLLHFVKESKQDESGMPNNRFLAERTGGTYSTLKVQPAELEDSGVYFCASSQGQDWYQETQYFGPGTRLLVL.

This clonotype was seen only a few times. This chain uses TRBV9 with TRBJ2-1, with TRBD1 matching over 11 bases. The germline CDR1 and CDR2 sequences are SGDLS and YYNGEE. V was pared by 3 bases and J by 5 bases, with 4 bases of the junction left unmatched. CDR3 length: 15 residues. CDR3 residues: CASSARTGGHNEQFF. For the CDR3, the DNA is TGTGCCAGCAGCGCCCGGACAGGGGGCCACAATGAGCAGTTCTTC. The variable domain in full, completed from reference TRBV9 and TRBJ2-1, reads DSGVTQTPKHLITATGQRVTLRCSPRSGDLSVYWYQQSLDQGLQFLIQYYNGEERAKGNILERFSAQQFPDLHSELNLSSLELGDSALYFCASSARTGGHNEQFFGPGTRLTVL.

The V and J genes are TRBV6-1 and TRBJ1-1, with TRBD1 identical over 8 bases. V lost 1 base to trimming and J lost 9 bases; unmatched junction nucleotides: 4. The germline V gene encodes CDR1 MNHNS and CDR2 SASEGT. The CDR3 is 13 amino acids. The CDR3 DNA reads as TGTGCCAGCAGTGAAGACGCAGGGGGCAAAGCTTTCTTT. Protein product: CASSEDAGGKAFF.

This clonotype has a handful of counts. The gene calls are TRBV7-2 and TRBJ2-3; weak D call: TRBD1 (6 bases). The CDR3 consists of 13 residues. The V end lost 3 bases, the J end lost 4 bases, and 8 bases lay between the germline ends. CDR1 SGHTA and CDR2 FQGNSA come from the germline V gene. CDR3 sequence reads: CASSFRGADTQYF. CDR3 sequence (DNA): TGTGCCAGCAGCTTCAGGGGCGCAGATACGCAGTATTTT.

This clonotype was recorded a few times. The J gene is TRBJ2-7, the V gene TRBV7-9, with a weak D call TRBD2 (6 bases). The CDR3 has 15 amino acids. Trimming stripped 4 bases from V and 2 bases from J, with 15 bases between. Germline values: CDR1 SEHNR, CDR2 FQNEAQ (reference sequence). As DNA, the CDR3 is TGTGCCAGCAGCTCCCGTGGTAGCGGTGCCTACGAGCAGTACTTC. Translating gives CASSSRGSGAYEQYF.

The V and J genes are TRBV7-2 and TRBJ1-1; D possibly corresponds to TRBD1 (6 bases). Trimming took off 2 bases at V and 3 bases at J, with 7 bases between the two ends. The germline gives CDR1 SGHTA, CDR2 FQGNSA. The CDR3 contains 13 residues. The CDR3 loop reads CASSLRQDTEAFF. The CDR3 DNA sequence: TGTGCCAGCAGCTTACGACAGGACACTGAAGCTTTCTTT.

A few counts support this clonotype. This chain links TRBV6-6 with TRBJ2-7; 10 bases line up with TRBD1. This CDR3 is built from 16 residues. Germline CDR1 and CDR2: MNHNY and SVGAGI (reference sequence). Trimming removed 2 bases from V and 2 bases from J; junction bases left unmatched: 6. The CDR3 DNA reads TGTGCCAGCAGTTACAGACAGGGGGCCTCGACCTACGAGCAGTACGTC. Translating it yields CASSYRQGASTYEQYV.

This clonotype was counted many times. V and J are TRBV6-2 or TRBV6-3 and TRBJ2-1; D may be TRBD2 (5 bases). Germline V gene sequence: CDR1 MNHEY, CDR2 SVGEGT. With 2 bases removed from V and 1 base from J, the gap between germline ends came to 12 bases. CDR3 length: 16 amino acids. CDR3 coding DNA: TGTGCCAGCAGTTACAGCCGGGGTCCTTCCTACAATGAGCAGTTCTTC. It is translated as CASSYSRGPSYNEQFF.

This clonotype has only a few counts. V and J are TRBV29-1 and TRBJ1-1, with a tentative D call TRBD1 (6 bases). This CDR3 spans 11 amino acids. V was trimmed by 5 bases and J by 5 bases, leaving 9 bases between them. Germline V gene lookup returns CDR1 SQVTM and CDR2 ANQGSEA. In DNA, the CDR3 is TGCAGCGTTCAGGGGACGACTGAAGCTTTCTTT. Translating gives CSVQGTTEAFF.

Only a few counts were recorded for this clonotype. V usage is TRBV6-2 or TRBV6-3 and J usage is TRBJ2-7, with TRBD2 matching 14 bases. Per the germline V gene, CDR1 is MNHEY and CDR2 is SVGEGT. This CDR3 region has 15 residues. V trimming: 8 bases; J trimming: 4 bases; junction bases outside the gene matches: 7. CDR3 loop: CASRRGTSGGYEQYF. CDR3 DNA sequence: TGTGCCAGCCGCCGTGGGACTAGCGGGGGTTACGAGCAGTACTTC.

This clonotype was seen a handful of times. V gene TRBV4-2 combines with J gene TRBJ2-1, with D tentatively TRBD1 or TRBD2 (6 bases each). Germline assignment: CDR1 LGHNA and CDR2 YNFKEQ. This CDR3 has 16 residues. The V and J ends lost 0 bases and 4 bases respectively, with 13 bases between them. CDR3 sequence (DNA): TGTGCCAGCAGCCAAGATCTGGGGGGCTTTTACAATGAGCAGTTCTTC. Translating it yields CASSQDLGGFYNEQFF.

This clonotype was observed many times. The chain has TRBV24-1 and TRBJ2-2; TRBD2 is a possible D gene (5 bases). The CDR3 extends over 13 amino acids. V dropped 8 bases and J dropped 0 bases, with 6 bases sitting between them. Germline V gene sequence: CDR1 KGHDR, CDR2 SFDVKD. The CDR3 sequence: CATMDSNTGELFF. The CDR3 coding sequence is TGTGCCACCATGGACTCGAACACCGGGGAGCTGTTTTTT.

The chain couples TRBV7-2 to TRBJ2-3; D tentatively reads TRBD1 or TRBD2 (5 bases each). The CDR3 spans 17 residues. V was clipped by 2 bases and J by 6 bases, with 21 bases between them. The germline CDR1 and CDR2 sequences are SGHTA and FQGNSA. The CDR3 sequence is CASSLRPGQGSPDTQYF. In DNA, the CDR3 is TGTGCCAGCAGCTTACGGCCGGGGCAGGGCTCCCCGGATACGCAGTATTTT.

The chain employs TRBV29-1 and TRBJ1-1; D unresolved. Germline CDR1 and CDR2: SQVTM and ANQGSEA. Between the trimmed V and J ends, which lost 7 bases and 0 bases, there was a span of 12 bases. The CDR3 runs 13 residues. The CDR3 DNA follows: TGCAGCGGGTATAAGTTGATGAACACTGAAGCTTTCTTT. It translates to CSGYKLMNTEAFF.

The chain uses TRBV18 and TRBJ2-7; D ambiguous. The CDR3 length is 14 residues. V lost 2 bases and J lost 2, with 10 bases in between. Germline-derived CDR1 and CDR2 are KGHSH and LQKENI. CDR3 sequence: CASSPETGPYEQYF. DNA for the CDR3: TGTGCCAGCTCACCAGAGACGGGCCCCTACGAGCAGTACTTC.